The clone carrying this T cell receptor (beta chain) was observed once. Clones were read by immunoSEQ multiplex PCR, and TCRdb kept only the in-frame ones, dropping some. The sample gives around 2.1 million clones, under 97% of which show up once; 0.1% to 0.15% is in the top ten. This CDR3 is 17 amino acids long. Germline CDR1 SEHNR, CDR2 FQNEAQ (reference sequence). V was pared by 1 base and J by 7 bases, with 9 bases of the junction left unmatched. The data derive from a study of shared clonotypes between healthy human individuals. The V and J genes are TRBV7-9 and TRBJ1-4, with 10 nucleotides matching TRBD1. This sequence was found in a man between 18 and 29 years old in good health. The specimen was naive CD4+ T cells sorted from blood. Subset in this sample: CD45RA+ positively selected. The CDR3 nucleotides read TGTGCCAGCAGCTTAGTGACTGGACAGGGGGAAGGTGAAAAACTGTTTTTT. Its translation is CASSLVTGQGEGEKLFF.